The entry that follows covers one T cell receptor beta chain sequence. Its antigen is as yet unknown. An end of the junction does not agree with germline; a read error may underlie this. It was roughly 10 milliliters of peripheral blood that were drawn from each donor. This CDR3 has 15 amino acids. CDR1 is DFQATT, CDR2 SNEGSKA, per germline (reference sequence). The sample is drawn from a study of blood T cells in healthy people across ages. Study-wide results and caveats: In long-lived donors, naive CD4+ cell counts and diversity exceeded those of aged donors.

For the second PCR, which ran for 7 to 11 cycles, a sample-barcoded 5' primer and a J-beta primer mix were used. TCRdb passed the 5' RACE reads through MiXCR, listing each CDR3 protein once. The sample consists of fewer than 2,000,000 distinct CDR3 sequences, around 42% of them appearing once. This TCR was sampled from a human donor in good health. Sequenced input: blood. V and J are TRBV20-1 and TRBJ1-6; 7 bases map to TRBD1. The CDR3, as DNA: TGCAGTGCTAGACGAGGGGGCGTAGATAACTCACCCCTCCACTTT. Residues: CSARRGGVDNSPLHF.